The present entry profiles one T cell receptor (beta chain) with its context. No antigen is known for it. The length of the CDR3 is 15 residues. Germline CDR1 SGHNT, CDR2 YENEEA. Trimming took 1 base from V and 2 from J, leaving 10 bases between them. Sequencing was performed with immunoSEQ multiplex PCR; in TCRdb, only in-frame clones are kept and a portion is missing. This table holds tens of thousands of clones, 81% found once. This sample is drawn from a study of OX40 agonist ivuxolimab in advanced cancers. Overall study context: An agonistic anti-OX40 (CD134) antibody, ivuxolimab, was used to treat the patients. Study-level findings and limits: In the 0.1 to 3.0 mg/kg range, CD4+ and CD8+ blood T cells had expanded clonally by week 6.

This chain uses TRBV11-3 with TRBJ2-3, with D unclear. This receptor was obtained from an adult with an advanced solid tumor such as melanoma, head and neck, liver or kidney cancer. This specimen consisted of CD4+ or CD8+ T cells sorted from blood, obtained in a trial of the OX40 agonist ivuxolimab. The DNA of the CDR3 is TGTGCCAGCAGCTTAGGGTGGCTAGACACAGATACGCAGTATTTT. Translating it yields CASSLGWLDTDTQYF.